This T cell receptor (beta chain) was sequenced in a study of blood T cell repertoires in COVID-19. Study overall: The samples span acute and convalescent COVID-19 from the United States, Italy and Spain.

Trimming removed 4 bases from V and 5 bases from J; junction bases left unmatched: 3. Germline CDR1 reads MGHRA; CDR2 reads YSYEKL. This CDR3 region has 14 residues. Per the authors' pipeline: Cell counts per sample came from amplifying reference gene primers. Some clones are missing from TCRdb's copy, which holds only in-frame ones; the method was immunoSEQ multiplex PCR. V and J calls and clone size follow that table, whereas D and trimming were derived from the DNA. The sample lists 55,000 to 80,000 clones, roughly 90% occurring once. The sample comprised peripheral blood. The chain uses TRBV4-1 and TRBJ2-5; 11 positions agree with TRBD2. The source of this sequence is a woman aged 60 to 75 with acute or convalescent COVID-19. The CDR3 DNA sequence: TGCGCCAGCAGCCTAGCGGGGGGGCAGGAGACCCAGTACTTC. Translation: CASSLAGGQETQYF.